The 6 T cell receptor beta chains listed next were all sequenced from one sample in a study of blood T cell repertoires in COVID-19. Profiled with immunoSEQ multiplex PCR; TCRdb holds only in-frame clones, not every one. There are about 340,000 clones in the sample; over 70% occur only once, and 3% lies in the top ten. What was sequenced was peripheral blood. These receptors all come from a man aged 25 to 45 with active or convalescent COVID-19.

The J gene is TRBJ1-5, the V gene TRBV4-3; D gene uncertain. CDR1 is LGHNA, CDR2 YSLEER, per germline. V gave up 0 bases and J gave up 5 bases, with 11 bases separating them. This CDR3 contains 15 residues. The CDR3 protein is CASSQDGGVDQPQHF. CDR3 DNA: TGCGCCAGCAGCCAAGACGGCGGAGTCGATCAGCCCCAGCATTTT.

The rearrangement links TRBV24-1 to TRBJ1-3, with D perhaps matching TRBD1 (5 bases). The V and J ends lost 4 bases and 0 bases respectively, with 12 bases between them. There are 16 residues in the CDR3. CDR1 and CDR2 from the germline V gene are KGHDR and SFDVKD. The CDR3 coding sequence is TGTGCCACCAGTGACGCTACAGGTCTCTCTGGAAACACCATATATTTT. It specifies CATSDATGLSGNTIYF.

The J gene is TRBJ2-5, the V gene TRBV9, with 7 bases fitting TRBD2. The CDR3 runs to 14 residues. In germline, CDR1 is SGDLS, CDR2 YYNGEE. V lost 4 bases to trimming and J lost 3 bases; unmatched junction nucleotides: 6. CDR3 nucleotide sequence: TGTGCCAGCAGCCTCAGTGGGACTAAAGAGACCCAGTACTTC. Its protein is CASSLSGTKETQYF.

The V call is TRBV19, the J call TRBJ1-6; D unclear. The CDR3 covers 15 residues. V dropped 5 bases and J dropped 11 bases, with 19 bases sitting between them. CDR1 is LNHDA and CDR2 is SQIVND in the germline V gene (reference sequence). This CDR3 is CASSRRAAGTPPLHF. The DNA for the CDR3 is TGTGCCAGTAGTCGGCGGGCGGCGGGTACCCCACCCCTCCACTTT.

The CDR3 DNA sequence: TGTGCCAGCAGCTTACGACAGGTCTATAATTCACCCCTCCACTTT. Protein sequence: CASSLRQVYNSPLHF. V and J are TRBV7-2 and TRBJ1-6; possibly TRBD1 for D (6 bases). Germline-derived CDR1 and CDR2 are SGHTA and FQGNSA. Trimming shortened V by 2 bases and J by 3 bases, and 8 bases separated the two germline ends. This CDR3 has 15 residues. Looking up the rest from reference TRBV7-2 and TRBJ1-6 gives the full variable domain: GAGVSQSPSNKVTEKGKDVELRCDPISGHTALYWYRQSLGQGLEFLIYFQGNSAPDKSGLPSDRFSAERTGGSVSTLTIQRTQQEDSAVYLCASSLRQVYNSPLHFGNGTRLTVT.

The V call is TRBV5-1, the J call TRBJ2-1, with no clear D. CDR1 and CDR2 (germline): SGHRS, YFSETQ. The CDR3 has 13 amino acids. CDR3 region: CAEVSSSYNEQFF. CDR3 sequence (DNA): TGCGCAGAAGTTTCCAGCTCCTACAATGAGCAGTTCTTC.